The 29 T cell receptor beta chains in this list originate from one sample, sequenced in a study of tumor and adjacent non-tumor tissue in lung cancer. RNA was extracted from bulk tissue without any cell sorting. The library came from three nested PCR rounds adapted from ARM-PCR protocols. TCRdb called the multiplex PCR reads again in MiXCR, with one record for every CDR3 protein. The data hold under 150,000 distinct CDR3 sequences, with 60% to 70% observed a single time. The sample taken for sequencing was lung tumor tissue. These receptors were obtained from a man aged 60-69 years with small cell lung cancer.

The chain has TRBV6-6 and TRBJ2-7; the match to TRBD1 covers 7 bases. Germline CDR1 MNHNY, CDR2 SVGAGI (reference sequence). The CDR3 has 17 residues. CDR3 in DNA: TGTGCCAGCAGTTACGGGACCTGGGACAGCCTCTCCTACGGGCAGTACGTC. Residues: CASSYGTWDSLSYGQYV.

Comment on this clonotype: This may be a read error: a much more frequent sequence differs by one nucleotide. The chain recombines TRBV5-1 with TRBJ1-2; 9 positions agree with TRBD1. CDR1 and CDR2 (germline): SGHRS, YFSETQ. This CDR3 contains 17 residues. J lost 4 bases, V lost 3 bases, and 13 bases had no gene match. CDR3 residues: CASSSSGTGPRGYGYTF. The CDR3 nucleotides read TGCGCCAGCAGCTCCTCCGGGACAGGGCCCCGGGGCTATGGCTACACCTTC.

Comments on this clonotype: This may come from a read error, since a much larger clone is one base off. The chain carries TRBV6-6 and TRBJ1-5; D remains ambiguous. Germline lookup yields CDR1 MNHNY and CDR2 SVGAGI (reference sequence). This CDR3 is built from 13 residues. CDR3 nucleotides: TGTGCCAGCAGTTACGGGGTATCCCAGCCCCATCATTTT. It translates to CASSYGVSQPHHF.

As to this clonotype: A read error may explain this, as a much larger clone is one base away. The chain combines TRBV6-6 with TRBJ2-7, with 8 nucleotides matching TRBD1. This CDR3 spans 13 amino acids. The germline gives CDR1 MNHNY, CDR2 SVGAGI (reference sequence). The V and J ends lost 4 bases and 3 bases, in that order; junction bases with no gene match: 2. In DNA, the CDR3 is TGTGCCAGCAGTTGGACAGGGCGCTACGAGCAGTACTTC. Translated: CASSWTGRYEQYF.

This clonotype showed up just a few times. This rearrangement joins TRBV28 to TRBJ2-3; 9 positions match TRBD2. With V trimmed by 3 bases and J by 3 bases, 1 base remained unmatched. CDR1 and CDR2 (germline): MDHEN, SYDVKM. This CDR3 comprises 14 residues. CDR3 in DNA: TGTGCCAGCAGTTTTCTAGCGGGGACAGATACGCAGTATTTT. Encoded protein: CASSFLAGTDTQYF.

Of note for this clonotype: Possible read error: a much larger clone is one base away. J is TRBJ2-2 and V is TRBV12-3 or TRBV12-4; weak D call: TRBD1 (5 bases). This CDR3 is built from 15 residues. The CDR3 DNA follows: TGTGCCAACAGTTGGGGCGGCGCGAACACCGGGGAGCTGTTTTTT. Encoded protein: CANSWGGANTGELFF.

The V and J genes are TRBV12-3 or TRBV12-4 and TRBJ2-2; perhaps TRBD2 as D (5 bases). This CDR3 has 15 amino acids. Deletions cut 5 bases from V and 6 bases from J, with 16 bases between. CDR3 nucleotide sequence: TGTGCCAGCAGTCCCGGGATTAGCGCATCCGGGGAGCTGTTTTTT. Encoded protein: CASSPGISASGELFF.

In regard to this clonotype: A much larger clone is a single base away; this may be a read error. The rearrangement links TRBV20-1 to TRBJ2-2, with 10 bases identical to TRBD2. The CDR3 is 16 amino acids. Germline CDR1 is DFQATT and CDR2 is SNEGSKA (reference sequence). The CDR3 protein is CSAPLAGALGAGELFF. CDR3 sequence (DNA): TGCAGCGCCCCGCTAGCGGGAGCCTTGGGAGCCGGGGAGCTGTTTTTT.

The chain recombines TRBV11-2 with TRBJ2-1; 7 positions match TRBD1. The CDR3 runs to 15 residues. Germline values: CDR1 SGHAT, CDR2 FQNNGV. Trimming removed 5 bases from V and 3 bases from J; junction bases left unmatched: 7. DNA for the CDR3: TGTGCCAGCAGCCCCTGGACAGGCCACTACAATGAGCAGTTCTTC. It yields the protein CASSPWTGHYNEQFF. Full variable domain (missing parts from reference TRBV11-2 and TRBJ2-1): EAGVAQSPRYKIIEKRQSVAFWCNPISGHATLYWYQQILGQGPKLLIQFQNNGVVDDSQLPKDRFSAERLKGVDSTLKIQPAKLEDSAVYLCASSPWTGHYNEQFFGPGTRLTVL.

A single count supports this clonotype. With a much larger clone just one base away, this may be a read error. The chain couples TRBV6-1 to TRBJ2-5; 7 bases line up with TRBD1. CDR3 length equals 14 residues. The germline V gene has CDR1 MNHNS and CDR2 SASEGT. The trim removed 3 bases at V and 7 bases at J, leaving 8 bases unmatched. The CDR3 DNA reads TGTGCCAGCAGTGAGGGACAGTCAAGACGGACCCAGTACTTC. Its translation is CASSEGQSRRTQYF.

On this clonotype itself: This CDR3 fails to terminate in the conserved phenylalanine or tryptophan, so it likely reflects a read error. As DNA, the CDR3 is TGTGCCACCAGTGAAAAAGGGGTTGGAGATACGCAGTATTCT. Encoded protein: CATSEKGVGDTQYS. The rearrangement links TRBV24-1 to TRBJ2-3; possible D gene TRBD1, 5 bases. V gave up 4 bases and J gave up 5 bases, with 12 bases separating them. The CDR3 is 14 residues long. Germline V gene data show CDR1 as KGHDR and CDR2 as SFDVKD.

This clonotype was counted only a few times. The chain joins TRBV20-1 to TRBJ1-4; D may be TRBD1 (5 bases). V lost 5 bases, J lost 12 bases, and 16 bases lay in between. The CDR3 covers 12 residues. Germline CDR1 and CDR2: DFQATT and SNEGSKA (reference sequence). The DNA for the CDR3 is TGCAGTGCTTTACCACCGGGACTGGAACTGTTTTTT. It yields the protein CSALPPGLELFF.

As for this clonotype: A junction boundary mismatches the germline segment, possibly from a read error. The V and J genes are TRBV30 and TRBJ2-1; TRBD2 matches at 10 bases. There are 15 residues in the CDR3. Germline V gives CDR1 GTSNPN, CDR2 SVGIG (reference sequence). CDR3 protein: CAWSVGTSDYNEQIF. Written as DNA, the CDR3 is TGTGCCTGGAGTGTAGGGACTAGCGACTACAATGAGCAGATCTTC.

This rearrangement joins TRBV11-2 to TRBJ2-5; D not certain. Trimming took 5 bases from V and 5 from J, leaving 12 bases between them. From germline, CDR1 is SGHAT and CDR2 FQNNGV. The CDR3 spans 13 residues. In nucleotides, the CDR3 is TGTGCCAGCAGCCTATTCCCCGACGAGACCCAGTACTTC. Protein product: CASSLFPDETQYF.

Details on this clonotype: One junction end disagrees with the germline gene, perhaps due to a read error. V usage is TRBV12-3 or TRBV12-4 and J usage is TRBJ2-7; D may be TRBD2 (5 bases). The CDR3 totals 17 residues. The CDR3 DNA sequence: TGTGCCAGAAGTTTTACAATCGGACCGGGGTCCCACTACGAGCAGTACTTC. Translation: CARSFTIGPGSHYEQYF.

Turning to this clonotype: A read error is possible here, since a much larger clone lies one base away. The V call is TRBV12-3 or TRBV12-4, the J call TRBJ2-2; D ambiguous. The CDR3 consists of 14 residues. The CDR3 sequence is CAISLIVNTGELFF. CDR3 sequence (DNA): TGTGCCATCAGTTTAATAGTGAACACCGGGGAGCTGTTTTTT.

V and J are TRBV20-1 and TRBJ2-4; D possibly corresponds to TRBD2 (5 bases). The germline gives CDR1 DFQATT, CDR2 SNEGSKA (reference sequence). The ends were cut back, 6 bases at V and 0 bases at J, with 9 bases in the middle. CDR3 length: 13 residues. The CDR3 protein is CSAHGLAKNIQYF. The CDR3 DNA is TGCAGTGCCCATGGACTAGCCAAAAACATTCAGTACTTC.

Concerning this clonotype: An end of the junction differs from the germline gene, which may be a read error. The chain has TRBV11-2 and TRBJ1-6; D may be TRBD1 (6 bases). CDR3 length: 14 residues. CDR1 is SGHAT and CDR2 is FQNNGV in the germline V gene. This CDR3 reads CASSLTRGGSPFHF. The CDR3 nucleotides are TGTGCAAGCAGCTTAACCAGGGGCGGCTCACCCTTCCACTTT.

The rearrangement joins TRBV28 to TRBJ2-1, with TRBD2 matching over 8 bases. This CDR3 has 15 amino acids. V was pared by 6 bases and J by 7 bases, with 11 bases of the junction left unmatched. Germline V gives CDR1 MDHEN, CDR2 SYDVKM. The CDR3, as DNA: TGTGCCAGCAGCCCGACTGGCGGGAGGTTGAATGAGCAGTTCTTC. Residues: CASSPTGGRLNEQFF.

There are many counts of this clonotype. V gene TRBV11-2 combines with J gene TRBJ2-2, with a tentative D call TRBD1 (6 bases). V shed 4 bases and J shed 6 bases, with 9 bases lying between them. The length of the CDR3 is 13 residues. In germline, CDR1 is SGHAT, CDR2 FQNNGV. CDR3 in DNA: TGTGCCAGCAGCTCCACAGGGTCCGGGGAGCTGTTTTTT. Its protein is CASSSTGSGELFF.

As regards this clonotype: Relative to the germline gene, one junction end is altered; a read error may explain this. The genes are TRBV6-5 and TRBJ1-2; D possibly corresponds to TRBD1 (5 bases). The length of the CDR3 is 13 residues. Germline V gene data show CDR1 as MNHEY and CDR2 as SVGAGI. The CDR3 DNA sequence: TGCGCCAGGGCCCGGCAGTCTAACTATGGCTACACCTTC. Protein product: CARARQSNYGYTF.

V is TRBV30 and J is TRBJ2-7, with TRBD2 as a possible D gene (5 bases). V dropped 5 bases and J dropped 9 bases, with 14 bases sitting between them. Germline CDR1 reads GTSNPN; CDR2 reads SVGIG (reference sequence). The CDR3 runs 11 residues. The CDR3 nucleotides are TGTGCCTGGGCCCTGATGGCGGGGCAGTACGTC. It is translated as CAWALMAGQYV.

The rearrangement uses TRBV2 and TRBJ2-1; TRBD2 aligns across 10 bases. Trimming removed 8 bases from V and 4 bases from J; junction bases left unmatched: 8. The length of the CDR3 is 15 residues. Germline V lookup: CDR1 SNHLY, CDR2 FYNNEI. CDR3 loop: CASGLGLARYNEQFF. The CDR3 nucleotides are TGTGCCAGCGGACTGGGACTAGCGAGATACAATGAGCAGTTCTTC.

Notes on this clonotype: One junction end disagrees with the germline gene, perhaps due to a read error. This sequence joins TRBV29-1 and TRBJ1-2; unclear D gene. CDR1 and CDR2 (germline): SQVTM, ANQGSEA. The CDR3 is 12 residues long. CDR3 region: CSVDLAVYDYTF. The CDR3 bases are TGTAGCGTTGATTTGGCGGTCTATGACTACACCTTC.

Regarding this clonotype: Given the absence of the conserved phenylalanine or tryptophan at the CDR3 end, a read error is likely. The DNA of the CDR3 is TGCAGTGCTAGAGATTCTAGCGGGAGGGCGGCTGAGCAGTTCTTA. Translation gives CSARDSSGRAAEQFL. V is TRBV20-1 and J is TRBJ2-1, with 12 bases lining up with TRBD2. The V gene's germline CDR1 is DFQATT and CDR2 SNEGSKA (reference sequence). The CDR3 covers 15 residues. After removal of 0 bases from V and 9 bases from J, the junction contained 6 bases not matched to a gene.

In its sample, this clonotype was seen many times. The CDR3 loop reads CASSHQGPGPGELFF. Written as DNA, the CDR3 is TGTGCCAGCAGCCATCAGGGACCAGGGCCCGGGGAGCTGTTTTTT. The chain is built from TRBV11-3 and TRBJ2-2, with D tentatively TRBD1 or TRBD2 (5 bases each). This CDR3 comprises 15 residues. V was shortened by 5 bases and J by 6 bases, with 16 bases between the two germline ends. CDR1 is SGHNT and CDR2 is YENEEA in the germline V gene.

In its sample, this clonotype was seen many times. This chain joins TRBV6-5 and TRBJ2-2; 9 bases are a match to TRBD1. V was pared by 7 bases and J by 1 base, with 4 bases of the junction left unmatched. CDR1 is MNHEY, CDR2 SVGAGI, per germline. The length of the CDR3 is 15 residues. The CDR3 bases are TGTGCCAGCACCCGGACAGGGGAGAACACCGGGGAGCTGTTTTTT. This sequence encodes CASTRTGENTGELFF.

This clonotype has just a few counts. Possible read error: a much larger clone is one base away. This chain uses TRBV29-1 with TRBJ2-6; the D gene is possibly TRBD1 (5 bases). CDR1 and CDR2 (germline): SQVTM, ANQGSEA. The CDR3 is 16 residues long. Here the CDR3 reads CSAQSGRNSGANGLTF. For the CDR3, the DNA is TGCAGCGCTCAAAGTGGACGCAACTCTGGGGCCAACGGCCTGACTTTC. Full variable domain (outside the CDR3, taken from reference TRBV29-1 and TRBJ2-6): SAVISQKPSRDICQRGTSLTIQCQVDSQVTMMFWYRQQPGQSLTLIATANQGSEATYESGFVIDKFPISRPNLTFSTLTVSNMSPEDSSIYLCSAQSGRNSGANGLTFGAGSRLTVL.

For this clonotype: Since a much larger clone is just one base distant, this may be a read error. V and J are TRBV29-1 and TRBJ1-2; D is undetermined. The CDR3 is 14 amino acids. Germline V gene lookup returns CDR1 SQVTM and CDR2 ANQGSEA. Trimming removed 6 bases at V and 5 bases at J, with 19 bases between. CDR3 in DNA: TGCAGCGTCAGCAGCAGTCCCGGTCAATATGGCTACACCTTC. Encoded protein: CSVSSSPGQYGYTF.